This entry lists 5 T cell receptor beta chains sequenced from one sample in a study of CD8+CD57+ T cells in acquired aplastic anemia. Whoever was chosen for sequencing had shown CD8+CD57+ cell expansion by flow cytometry. The study profiled TCR beta VDJ and CDR3 using genomic DNA as template. TCRdb analysed the reads with MiXCR anew, one entry per CDR3 protein. The sample carries under 200,000 distinct CDR3 sequences, roughly half recorded once. The sample was sorted CD4+, CD8+, or CD8+CD57+ T cells (not recorded which) from PBMCs. The source of these receptors is a human donor with aplastic anemia.

This clonotype was counted only a few times. The chain has TRBV10-3 and TRBJ1-2; the D gene is possibly TRBD1 (5 bases). Germline CDR1 ENHRY, CDR2 SYGVKD. The CDR3 sequence is 11 residues long. V was clipped by 4 bases and J by 7 bases, with 7 bases between them. DNA for the CDR3: TGTGCCATCAGTGTTGGGGGTGGCTACACCTTC. It yields the protein CAISVGGGYTF.

In its sample, this clonotype was seen many times. Written as DNA, the CDR3 is TGCGCCAGCAGCTTGGTTGGAGGGCGCTACGAGCAGTACTTC. It specifies CASSLVGGRYEQYF. The genes are TRBV5-1 and TRBJ2-7; perhaps TRBD2 as D (6 bases). The CDR3 totals 14 residues. Trimming pared 0 bases from V and 3 bases from J, leaving 10 bases between. Per the germline V gene, CDR1 is SGHRS and CDR2 is YFSETQ.

The genes are TRBV20-1 and TRBJ2-7; no reliable D call. The CDR3 runs to 14 residues. The germline gives CDR1 DFQATT, CDR2 SNEGSKA (reference sequence). Deletions cut 1 base from V and 2 bases from J, with 12 bases between. CDR3 in amino acids: CSARVTLGAYEQYF. CDR3 nucleotides: TGCAGTGCTAGAGTCACCCTTGGGGCCTACGAGCAGTACTTC.

This clonotype was found many times. This chain connects TRBV9 to TRBJ1-4; 10 bases line up with TRBD1. The CDR3 covers 19 residues. Germline trimming cut 2 bases from V and 3 bases from J; bases unmatched to any gene: 13. Looked up from germline, CDR1 is SGDLS and CDR2 is YYNGEE. The CDR3 protein is CASSVDGTGVPRANEKLFF. CDR3 DNA: TGTGCCAGCAGCGTTGATGGGACAGGGGTACCTAGGGCTAATGAAAAACTGTTTTTT. The entire variable domain, with the rest obtained from reference TRBV9 and TRBJ1-4, is as follows: DSGVTQTPKHLITATGQRVTLRCSPRSGDLSVYWYQQSLDQGLQFLIQYYNGEERAKGNILERFSAQQFPDLHSELNLSSLELGDSALYFCASSVDGTGVPRANEKLFFGSGTQLSVL.

The chain combines TRBV29-1 with TRBJ1-2; 9 bases line up with TRBD1. The CDR3 totals 16 residues. Germline CDR1 is SQVTM and CDR2 is ANQGSEA. J gave up 2 bases and V 6 bases, and 13 bases lay outside the gene matches. The CDR3 DNA sequence: TGCAGCGTCGCCGGGACAGGGATGCGCGACAACTATGGCTACACCTTC. Translated: CSVAGTGMRDNYGYTF.